This TCR beta chain was recorded in a study of blood T cell repertoires in COVID-19. Whole-study context: COVID-19 samples from acute and convalescent phases originated in the United States, Italy and Spain.

Germline lookup yields CDR1 SGHNT and CDR2 YYREEE (reference sequence). This CDR3 region has 14 residues. The J segment lost 6 bases and the V segment lost 4 bases, leaving 9 bases of the junction unmatched. In the authors' workflow: Cell counts per sample came from amplifying reference gene primers. Produced via immunoSEQ multiplex PCR; TCRdb's table is partial and in-frame only. That table is the source of V, J and clone size, and D and trimming were worked out from the DNA. The table lists about 59,000 clones, around three quarters of them singletons. Material for sequencing was peripheral blood. The rearrangement joins TRBV5-4 to TRBJ2-5; 7 bases line up with TRBD1. This receptor was obtained from a man between 60 and 75 years old with acute or convalescent COVID-19. The CDR3 reads CASSGPTGMKTQYF. The DNA for the CDR3 is TGTGCCAGCAGCGGACCGACAGGGATGAAGACCCAGTACTTC. Variable domain in full (rest from reference TRBV5-4 and TRBJ2-5): ETGVTQSPTHLIKTRGQQVTLRCSSQSGHNTVSWYQQALGQGPQFIFQYYREEENGRGNFPPRFSGLQFPNYSSELNVNALELDDSALYLCASSGPTGMKTQYFGPGTRLLVL.